These T cell receptor beta chains were read from a single sample in a study of OX40 agonist ivuxolimab in advanced cancers. Clones were read by immunoSEQ multiplex PCR, and TCRdb kept only the in-frame ones, dropping some. The repertoire holds tens of thousands of clones, about 90% seen once, with approximately 13% in the top ten. Source: CD4+ or CD8+ T cells sorted from blood, taken in a trial of the OX40 agonist ivuxolimab. Receptor source: an adult with an advanced solid tumor such as melanoma, head and neck, liver or kidney cancer. The CDR3 runs from the conserved cysteine through the conserved F or W. D genes are given only for firm matches. For some rows the clone size is stated as once, few or many, or as a class when expanded; others skip it.

d_gene	v_gene	abundance	j_gene	CDR3nt	CDR3aa
.	TRBV6-6	.	TRBJ2-1	TGTGCCAGCAAAAGCTCCTACAATGAGCAGTTCTTC	CASKSSYNEQFF
TRBD1	TRBV6-5	.	TRBJ2-2	TGTGCCAGCAGCTCAAGGGGGCAGAACACCGGGGAGCTGTTTTTT	CASSSRGQNTGELFF
.	TRBV19	.	TRBJ2-6	TGTGCCACCCTAGGGCGGAGCCCCTCTGGGGCCAACGTCCTGACTTTC	CATLGRSPSGANVLTF
.	TRBV9	.	TRBJ2-2	TGTGCCAGCAGCCCCCGGGGCGCGAACACCGGGGAGCTGTTTTTT	CASSPRGANTGELFF
.	TRBV19	.	TRBJ2-4	TGTGCCAGTAGTATAGAGTGGGCCATAGCCAAAAACATTCAGTACTTC	CASSIEWAIAKNIQYF
TRBD2	TRBV29-1	.	TRBJ2-5	TGCAGCGTTGAGTATCTAGCGGTAGCACAAGAGACCCAGTACTTC	CSVEYLAVAQETQYF
.	TRBV6-5	.	TRBJ2-7	TGTGCCAGCAGAAGTGGGGGCTCTGGGATGTACGAGCAGTACTTC	CASRSGGSGMYEQYF
TRBD2	TRBV5-6	.	TRBJ2-1	TGTGCCAGCAGCGCGGAGCGGGGTGGGGATGGGATCAATGAGCAGTTCTTC	CASSAERGGDGINEQFF
.	TRBV29-1	.	TRBJ2-3	TGCAGCGTTGAAGTATTGGGGCTCGGCACACAGACGGTAGATGATACGCAGTATTTT	CSVEVLGLGTQTVDDTQYF
.	TRBV19	.	TRBJ1-5	TGTGCCAGTAGTAGGGGACGTTGGGGAGGGCGACAGCCCCAGCATTTT	CASSRGRWGGRQPQHF
.	TRBV6-6	.	TRBJ2-2	TGTGCCAGCAGTCCGTTCAGGGGCAAGGTGGGGGAGCTGTTTTTT	CASSPFRGKVGELFF
.	TRBV10-2	.	TRBJ2-1	TGCGCCAGCAGCCAGGGGACGCCGTCCTACAATGAGCAGTTCTTC	CASSQGTPSYNEQFF
TRBD2	TRBV7-2	.	TRBJ2-1	TGTGCCAGCAGCTTAGGTGCTAGCGGGAATGAGCAGTTCTTC	CASSLGASGNEQFF
TRBD1	TRBV30	once	TRBJ2-3	TGTGCCTGGAGGAGGACAGGGGGCACAGATACGCAGTATTTT	CAWRRTGGTDTQYF
TRBD1	TRBV29-1	.	TRBJ1-2	TGCAGCGTCGGGGACAGGGAAGGCTATGGCTACACCTTC	CSVGDREGYGYTF
.	TRBV7-9	.	TRBJ2-2	TGTGCCAGCACCCGGAGCGCCACCGGGGAGCTGTTTTTT	CASTRSATGELFF